This is a list of T cell receptor beta chains from one sample in a study of cytomegalovirus exposure and HLA in healthy donors. Some clones are missing from TCRdb's copy, which holds only in-frame ones; the method was immunoSEQ multiplex PCR. The repertoire includes 100,000 to 150,000 clones, about three quarters of them detected once, and about 1.2% sits in the top ten. Sequenced input: PBMCs. All receptors derive from a female donor in good health and CMV-seronegative. CDR3s include the opening cysteine and the closing phenylalanine or tryptophan. Each record gives: V gene, CDR3 length, J gene, D gene, clone size, CDR3 DNA, CDR3 protein. The D gene is left open where the match is weak. Size is omitted from some rows. Given values are once, few, many or a class for expanded clones.

>TRBV11-3|18|TRBJ2-3|TRBD2|-
TGTGCCAGCAGCTTAGGTTGGACTAGCGCTACTAGCACAGATACGCAGTATTTT
CASSLGWTSATSTDTQYF
>TRBV27|18|TRBJ1-6|TRBD1|-
TGTGCCAGCAGTTTCCCCCCAGGGGGCGCCTCCTATAATTCACCCCTCCACTTT
CASSFPPGGASYNSPLHF
>TRBV14|14|TRBJ1-1|-|-
TGTGCCAGCAGCCAAGATCTATTCCGCAATGAAGCTTTCTTT
CASSQDLFRNEAFF
>TRBV10-3|14|TRBJ2-7|-|-
TGTGCCATCAGTGAGTCGATACCAGGGGACGAGCAGTACTTC
CAISESIPGDEQYF
>TRBV27|15|TRBJ2-6|TRBD1|-
TGTGCCAGCAGCCGGACAGGAGCCGGGGCCAACGTCCTGACTTTC
CASSRTGAGANVLTF
>TRBV2|14|TRBJ1-1|-|-
TGTGCCAGCAGTTTACAGGGCCTGGGCACTGAAGCTTTCTTT
CASSLQGLGTEAFF
>TRBV5-4|13|TRBJ2-3|-|-
TGTGCCAGCAGCCCCTACGGGGCAGATACGCAGTATTTT
CASSPYGADTQYF
>TRBV5-1|16|TRBJ1-1|-|-
TGCGCCAGCAGCCTGGGGTGGGGAGTGCCCAACACTGAAGCTTTCTTT
CASSLGWGVPNTEAFF
>TRBV6-6|14|TRBJ2-3|TRBD2|-
TGTGCCAGCAGACTAGCGCGGAACACAGATACGCAGTATTTT
CASRLARNTDTQYF
>TRBV18|16|TRBJ1-1|TRBD1|-
TGTGCCAGCTCAACGGGGACAGGGGGCTTAGCCACTGAAGCTTTCTTT
CASSTGTGGLATEAFF
>TRBV30|13|TRBJ1-2|-|once
TGTGCCTCCCCAAAATCGGGGGTTGGTGGCTACACCTTC
CASPKSGVGGYTF